This TCR beta chain was recovered during a study of blood T cells in healthy people across ages (dated by TCRdb to 2014 to 2015). For the wider study: In model experiments, template switching captured roughly one uniquely barcoded TCR beta cDNA molecule for every two T cells. For two donors (one aged 18 to 30 and one aged 80 or older), the study analyzed two additional independent replicas of 1 million unique cDNA reads from the same blood draw. Donors of different ages were randomly distributed across sequencing lanes to avoid experimental bias. Four age groups were formed from the donors: young (average 16 years), middle-aged (just under 40), aged (around 62) and long-lived (more than 75). To track age-related changes in TCR beta repertoire diversity, the study relied on deep sequencing normalized with unique cDNA molecular identifiers. Beyond this particular receptor, the publication reports: The CMV infection status of donors was not known, potentially confounding age-related changes in expanded clonotypes. There was a strong correlation between observed TCR beta diversity and the percentage of naive T cells measured by flow cytometry. Conclusive comparison of naive and antigen-experienced compartments was prevented by the profiling of bulk unsorted PBMCs. Observed TCR beta diversity per million T cells fell roughly linearly with age, and a significant reduction was already apparent by age about 43. Total diversity estimates from one million sequenced T cells were considered lower bounds and underestimates. Compared with the aged group, more naive CD4+ T cells, fewer expanded clones and increased TCR diversity were shown by the long-lived group, suggesting age selection.

The germline V end is reduced by 0 bases and the J end by 0 bases; junction bases left unmatched: 4. Its CDR3 holds 18 amino acids, cysteine through phenylalanine. Only the CDR3 DNA is retained, 54 bases long and in frame from the first base. The germline V gene provides CDR1 SGHAT and CDR2 FQNNGV. Receptor amplification or capture employed 5' RACE. Instrument on record: Illumina HiSeq 2500. A second PCR of roughly 7 to 11 cycles was performed with a sample-barcoded 5' primer and a J-beta primer mix. A template-switch 5' adaptor carrying 12 random nucleotides introduced a unique molecular identifier onto each TCR beta cDNA molecule. At least 2.5 million CDR3-containing paired-end reads were obtained from each sample. The Mint cDNA synthesis kit, primed by a TRBC-specific oligonucleotide, was used to synthesize first-strand cDNA from all RNA. Following uracil-DNA glycosylase treatment, all cDNA underwent a first 18-cycle PCR with the universal primers M1SS and BC2_uni_R. As for the original processing: Each sample was normalized by randomly selecting 1 million high-quality reads, each carrying a distinct molecular identifier. Instead of being binned into consensus sequences, reads that shared molecular identifiers were thrown out. MiTCR, run with a Q25 quality threshold and the strictest error-elimination algorithm, handled CDR3 identification, clonotype clustering and error correction. Lower-bound total TCR beta diversity was estimated with a nonparametric unseen species model using Euler transformation. TCRdb trimmed public reads at Q25 via fastp, called clones via MiXCR and kept in-frame beta chains. Every distinct CDR3 protein forms one entry, paired with its most common genes and DNA. The V and J calls follow TCRdb's processing rather than the paper's. The sample data list about 640,000 distinct CDR3 sequences, and around 54% of these were observed just once. The top ten constitute over 30% of the sample.

The roughly 39 donors, aged roughly 6 to 95 years, were systemically healthy Caucasian individuals from Russia. Each donor gave roughly 9.5 milliliters of peripheral blood, collected into EDTA-treated Vacutainer tubes. Ficoll-Paque density-gradient centrifugation was used to isolate PBMCs, with at least 7 million obtained per sample. Total RNA was extracted from PBMCs with Trizol reagent, with at least 5.5 micrograms obtained per sample. For every donor, an aliquot of PBMCs went through flow cytometry to measure the percentages of naive CD45RAhigh/CD27high T cells. This clonotype was detected once. The clone's antigen remains unknown. No base-level quality is on record; no much larger clone is a single base apart. Single-read evidence is weak.

This sequence uses TRBV11-2 and TRBJ2-1, with 11 bases aligning to TRBD2. This receptor was taken from a man aged 60-69 years in good health. The sample consisted of blood. The nucleotide sequence reads TGTGCCAGCAGCTTAGAGCTAGCGGGGGGCATCTCCTACAATGAGCAGTTCTTC. This sequence encodes CASSLELAGGISYNEQFF.